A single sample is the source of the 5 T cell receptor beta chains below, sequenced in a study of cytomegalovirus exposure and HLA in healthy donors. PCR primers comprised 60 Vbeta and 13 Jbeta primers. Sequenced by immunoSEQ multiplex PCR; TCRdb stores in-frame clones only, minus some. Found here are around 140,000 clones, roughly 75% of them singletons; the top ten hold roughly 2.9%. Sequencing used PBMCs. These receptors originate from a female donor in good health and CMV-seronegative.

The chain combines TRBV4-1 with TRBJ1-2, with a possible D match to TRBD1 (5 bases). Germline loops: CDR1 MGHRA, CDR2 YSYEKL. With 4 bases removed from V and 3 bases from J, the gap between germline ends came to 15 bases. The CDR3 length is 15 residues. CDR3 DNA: TGCGCCAGCAGCCCTCTGGACACCGGCTACTATGGCTACACCTTC. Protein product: CASSPLDTGYYGYTF.

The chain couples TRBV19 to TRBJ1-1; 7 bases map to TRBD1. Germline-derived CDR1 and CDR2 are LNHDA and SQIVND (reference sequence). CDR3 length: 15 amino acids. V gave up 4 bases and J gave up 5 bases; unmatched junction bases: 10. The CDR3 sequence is CASSNRQGLRTEAFF. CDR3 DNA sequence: TGTGCCAGTAGTAATCGACAGGGCCTGAGAACTGAAGCTTTCTTT. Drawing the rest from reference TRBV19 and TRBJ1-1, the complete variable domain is DGGITQSPKYLFRKEGQNVTLSCEQNLNHDAMYWYRQDPGQGLRLIYYSQIVNDFQKGDIAEGYSVSREKKESFPLTVTSAQKNPTAFYLCASSNRQGLRTEAFFGQGTRLTVV.

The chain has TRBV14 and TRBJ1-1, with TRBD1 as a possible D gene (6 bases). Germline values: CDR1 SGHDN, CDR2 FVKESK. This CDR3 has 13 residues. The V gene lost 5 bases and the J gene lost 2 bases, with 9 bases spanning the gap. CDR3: CASSVQGNTEAFF. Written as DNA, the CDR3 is TGTGCCAGCAGCGTACAGGGTAACACTGAAGCTTTCTTT.

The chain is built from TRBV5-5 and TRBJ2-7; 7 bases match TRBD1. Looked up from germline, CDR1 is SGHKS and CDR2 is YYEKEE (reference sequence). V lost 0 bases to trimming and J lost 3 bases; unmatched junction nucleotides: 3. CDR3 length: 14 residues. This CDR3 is CASSLADRLYEQYF. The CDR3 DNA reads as TGTGCCAGCAGCTTGGCGGACAGGCTCTACGAGCAGTACTTC.

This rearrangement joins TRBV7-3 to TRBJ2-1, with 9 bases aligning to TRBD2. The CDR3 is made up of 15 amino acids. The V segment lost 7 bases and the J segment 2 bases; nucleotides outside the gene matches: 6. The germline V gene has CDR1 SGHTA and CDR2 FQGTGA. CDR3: CASKASGGPYNEQFF. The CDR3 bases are TGTGCCAGCAAGGCCAGCGGGGGGCCCTACAATGAGCAGTTCTTC.